What follows are 21 T cell receptor beta chains derived from one specimen sequenced in a study of blood T cell repertoires in COVID-19. Only in-frame clones appear in the TCRdb table, and some are missing; sequencing was by immunoSEQ multiplex PCR. The data contain 260,000 or so clones, about four fifths of them singletons. The sample taken for sequencing was peripheral blood. The receptors originated from an elderly man with acute or convalescent COVID-19.

This clone was found once. This sequence joins TRBV5-1 and TRBJ2-3; D might be TRBD1 (5 bases). Trimming removed 0 bases at V and 4 bases at J, with 12 bases between. The CDR3 runs 15 residues. Germline V lookup: CDR1 SGHRS, CDR2 YFSETQ. Here the CDR3 reads CASSLEAGYADTQYF. CDR3 DNA: TGCGCCAGCAGCTTGGAGGCAGGGTATGCAGATACGCAGTATTTT.

The chain joins TRBV27 to TRBJ2-1; tentative D call: TRBD2 (6 bases). The germline CDR1 and CDR2 sequences are MNHEY and SMNVEV (reference sequence). Trimming cost V 3 bases and J 1 base, with 13 bases left between them. CDR3 length: 16 amino acids. The CDR3 sequence is CASSFGLASSYNEQFF. Written as DNA, the CDR3 is TGTGCCAGCAGTTTTGGGCTAGCGTCGTCCTACAATGAGCAGTTCTTC.

The chain uses TRBV30 and TRBJ1-3, with D tentatively TRBD1 (6 bases). Germline CDR1 reads GTSNPN; CDR2 reads SVGIG (reference sequence). Trimming took off 4 bases at V and 8 bases at J, with 12 bases between the two ends. The CDR3 extends over 12 amino acids. The CDR3 DNA reads as TGTGCCTGGACCTCATCAGGGGACACCATATATTTT. It specifies CAWTSSGDTIYF.

The chain employs TRBV5-1 and TRBJ2-7; 8 bases map to TRBD2. The CDR3 spans 16 residues. J was trimmed by 0 bases and V by 0 bases; bases with no gene match: 5. Germline CDR1 and CDR2: SGHRS and YFSETQ. The CDR3: CASSLAMREVSYEQYF. CDR3 in DNA: TGCGCCAGCAGCTTGGCCATGCGGGAGGTCTCCTACGAGCAGTACTTC.

The V and J genes are TRBV7-2 and TRBJ1-4; TRBD1 might be the D (6 bases). CDR3 length equals 15 residues. CDR1 and CDR2 from the germline V gene are SGHTA and FQGNSA. Trimming shortened V by 1 base and J by 8 bases, and 14 bases separated the two germline ends. CDR3 DNA sequence: TGTGCCAGCAGCTTAGGGGGCCAGGGGAACGAAAAACTGTTTTTT. Its protein is CASSLGGQGNEKLFF.

This clone was counted between two and nine times. The genes are TRBV14 and TRBJ2-1; 11 positions match TRBD2. Germline loops: CDR1 SGHDN, CDR2 FVKESK. CDR3 length equals 15 residues. Trimming cost V 4 bases and J 4 bases; bases outside gene matches: 3. The CDR3 nucleotides read TGTGCCAGCAGCCCGCCTAGCGGGGGGTACAATGAGCAGTTCTTC. Translating gives CASSPPSGGYNEQFF.

The chain has TRBV7-2 and TRBJ2-3; 8 bases fit TRBD2. Trimming took 3 bases from V and 2 from J; bases not matched to a gene: 4. The germline CDR1 and CDR2 sequences are SGHTA and FQGNSA. The CDR3 covers 15 residues. The CDR3 sequence: CASSLLAGFTDTQYF. CDR3 nucleotide sequence: TGTGCCAGCAGCTTGCTAGCGGGTTTCACAGATACGCAGTATTTT.

The CDR3 spells CASSEVAGNSYNEQFF. The CDR3 nucleotides read TGTGCCAGCAGTGAGGTAGCGGGAAACTCCTACAATGAGCAGTTCTTC. The rearrangement links TRBV2 to TRBJ2-1; TRBD2 matches 8 bases. Germline CDR1 reads SNHLY; CDR2 reads FYNNEI. Trimming removed 3 bases from V and 0 bases from J; junction bases left unmatched: 4. The CDR3 length is 16 residues. Supplemented by reference TRBV2 and TRBJ2-1, the full variable domain reads EPEVTQTPSHQVTQMGQEVILRCVPISNHLYFYWYRQILGQKVEFLVSFYNNEISEKSEIFDDQFSVERPDGSNFTLKIRSTKLEDSAMYFCASSEVAGNSYNEQFFGPGTRLTVL.

The V and J genes are TRBV5-4 and TRBJ2-1; 9 bases line up with TRBD2. CDR1 and CDR2 (germline): SGHNT, YYREEE (reference sequence). There are 16 residues in the CDR3. The J segment lost 7 bases and the V segment lost 0 bases, leaving 8 bases of the junction unmatched. This CDR3 reads CASSLVSGSGNNEQFF. CDR3 DNA sequence: TGTGCCAGCAGCTTGGTTAGCGGGAGTGGTAATAATGAGCAGTTCTTC.

The chain employs TRBV23-1 and TRBJ2-1, with a tentative D call TRBD1 (6 bases). TRBV23-1 is classed as an ORF, of uncertain function. Trimming took 9 bases from V and 5 from J, leaving 14 bases between them. The CDR3 spans 13 residues. In DNA, the CDR3 is TGCGCCAGACTACAGGGTTTGGACAATGAGCAGTTCTTC. Translating it yields CARLQGLDNEQFF.

The genes are TRBV11-2 and TRBJ2-1; no firm D call. This CDR3 spans 15 amino acids. Germline loops: CDR1 SGHAT, CDR2 FQNNGV. Trimming cost V 5 bases and J 0 bases, with 11 bases left between them. The CDR3 sequence is CASSTRLNSYNEQFF. DNA of the CDR3: TGTGCCAGCAGCACCCGACTGAACTCCTACAATGAGCAGTTCTTC. Looking up the rest from reference TRBV11-2 and TRBJ2-1 gives the full variable domain: EAGVAQSPRYKIIEKRQSVAFWCNPISGHATLYWYQQILGQGPKLLIQFQNNGVVDDSQLPKDRFSAERLKGVDSTLKIQPAKLEDSAVYLCASSTRLNSYNEQFFGPGTRLTVL.

The chain carries TRBV27 and TRBJ2-1; D ambiguous. V was clipped by 5 bases and J by 2 bases, with 10 bases between them. Germline V gene data show CDR1 as MNHEY and CDR2 as SMNVEV (reference sequence). The CDR3 runs to 14 residues. The CDR3 spells CASSPRATYNEQFF. As DNA, the CDR3 is TGTGCCAGCAGTCCCCGCGCTACCTACAATGAGCAGTTCTTC.

This clone was recorded once. The gene calls are TRBV19 and TRBJ2-3, with D possibly matching TRBD2 (6 bases). Germline CDR1 reads LNHDA; CDR2 reads SQIVND (reference sequence). V was shortened by 7 bases and J by 0 bases, with 14 bases between the two germline ends. The CDR3 runs to 15 residues. CDR3 amino acids: CASTMGGTSTDTQYF. The DNA of the CDR3 is TGTGCCAGTACCATGGGGGGAACTAGCACAGATACGCAGTATTTT.

V and J are TRBV3-1 (or the pseudogene TRBV3-2) and TRBJ2-7; tentatively, D is TRBD1 (5 bases). CDR1 and CDR2 (germline): LGHDT, YNNKEL (reference sequence). This CDR3 is 14 amino acids long. Deletions cut 0 bases from V and 6 bases from J, with 12 bases between. For the CDR3, the DNA is TGTGCCAGCAGCCAAGAAGTGGTGACAGCCGAGCAGTACTTC. This translates into CASSQEVVTAEQYF.

This clone was seen repeatedly, ten times or more. The chain combines TRBV24-1 with TRBJ2-5, with 11 bases that match TRBD1. Germline CDR1 and CDR2: KGHDR and SFDVKD. Trimming cost V 4 bases and J 4 bases; bases outside gene matches: 4. CDR3 length: 15 amino acids. The CDR3 region is CATSEGQGDRETQYF. The DNA for the CDR3 is TGTGCCACCAGTGAGGGACAGGGGGATCGAGAGACCCAGTACTTC.

V is TRBV9 and J is TRBJ2-2; D is unclear. Trimming pared 4 bases from V and 1 base from J, leaving 14 bases between. This CDR3 contains 16 residues. The V gene's germline CDR1 is SGDLS and CDR2 YYNGEE. Written as DNA, the CDR3 is TGTGCCAGCAGCCCACGCAACAGTCTGAACACCGGGGAGCTGTTTTTT. This sequence encodes CASSPRNSLNTGELFF.

The rearrangement uses TRBV5-1 and TRBJ2-1, with 8 bases aligning to TRBD2. V dropped 6 bases and J dropped 3; count of bases not matched to a gene: 8. Looked up from germline, CDR1 is SGHRS and CDR2 is YFSETQ. The CDR3 is 15 residues long. The CDR3, as DNA: TGCGCCAGCAAATTAGATAGCGGGAACTACAATGAGCAGTTCTTC. Protein product: CASKLDSGNYNEQFF.

The chain employs TRBV30 and TRBJ2-3; D call uncertain. Germline V lookup: CDR1 GTSNPN, CDR2 SVGIG (reference sequence). The germline V and J ends were trimmed by 1 base and 2 bases, with 4 bases remaining between them. The CDR3 is 12 amino acids. The CDR3 sequence: CAWSATTDTQYF. CDR3 nucleotides: TGTGCCTGGAGTGCTACCACAGATACGCAGTATTTT.

The V and J genes are TRBV5-4 and TRBJ1-2; 12 bases agree with TRBD1. The V and J ends lost 4 bases and 8 bases, in that order; junction bases with no gene match: 15. Germline-derived CDR1 and CDR2 are SGHNT and YYREEE (reference sequence). The CDR3 sequence is 17 residues long. The DNA for the CDR3 is TGTGCCAGCAGCATTACGGGACAGGGGGCTCTACGGGGAGGCTACACCTTC. It encodes CASSITGQGALRGGYTF.

A word on this clone: An end of the junction does not agree with germline; a read error may underlie this. The genes are TRBV25-1 and TRBJ1-2; 7 bases are a match to TRBD1. Germline V CDR1 and CDR2: MGHDK, SYGVNS. CDR3 length equals 13 residues. DNA of the CDR3: TGTGCCAGCAGTGAATACCTCGGACAGGTCGTCCTCTTC. Translating gives CASSEYLGQVVLF.

The V gene is TRBV25-1, the J gene TRBJ2-3; D uncertain. Trimming cost V 1 base and J 2 bases, with 16 bases left between them. In germline, CDR1 is MGHDK, CDR2 SYGVNS. The CDR3 extends over 17 amino acids. The CDR3 sequence is CASSELGTASPTDTQYF. In DNA, the CDR3 is TGTGCCAGCAGTGAATTGGGCACGGCAAGTCCCACAGATACGCAGTATTTT.